The text below deals with one T cell receptor (beta chain). Its antigen is as yet unknown. This specimen belongs to a study of OX40 agonist ivuxolimab in advanced cancers. Study as a whole: Recorded diagnoses for dose-escalation patients were hepatocellular carcinoma, melanoma, renal cell or head and neck cancer. Patients with prior anti-PD-1, anti-PD-L1 or anti-CTLA-4 therapy were eligible; 35% to 50% had some.

Regarding the study as a whole: CD8+ T cells averaged more expanded clones than CD4+.

CDR3 length: 16 amino acids. Trimming took 6 bases from V and 7 from J; bases not matched to a gene: 14. Germline V gene sequence: CDR1 MNHNY, CDR2 SVGAGI (reference sequence). Generated by immunoSEQ multiplex PCR, the TCRdb table keeps only in-frame clones and is missing some. Of some 40,000 clones in the sample, about 89% were seen once. The chain is built from TRBV6-6 and TRBJ2-2; 7 bases map to TRBD2. Source: CD4+ or CD8+ T cells sorted from blood, taken in a trial of the OX40 agonist ivuxolimab. The sequence was collected from an adult with an advanced solid tumor such as melanoma, head and neck, liver or kidney cancer. The CDR3 is CASSMTSGMVGGELFF. The CDR3 DNA follows: TGTGCCAGCAGCATGACAAGCGGGATGGTCGGCGGGGAGCTGTTTTTT.